These 22 T cell receptor beta chains were all obtained from the same sample, sequenced in a study of beta chain features in type 1 diabetes. Whole-study results and caveats: All four CD4+ subsets from Type 1 diabetes patients carried moderately but significantly shorter TCRB CDR3s.

For these TCRs, the target antigens are not known. The investigators reverse transcribed all of the isolated RNA, so they sequenced expressed TCRB transcripts. Sequencing used immunoSEQ multiplex PCR; TCRdb keeps in-frame clones, though not all of them. Altogether more than 550,000 clones are present, over 12% being singletons, with the ten largest covering around 0.04%. Sequenced sample: naive CD4+ T cells from blood. The receptors shown here come from a man aged 18 to 35 with type 1 diabetes.

This chain joins TRBV5-1 and TRBJ1-4; maybe TRBD1 (6 bases). Trimming took 4 bases from V and 7 from J, leaving 14 bases between them. The CDR3 loop spans 14 amino acids. CDR1 is SGHRS and CDR2 is YFSETQ in the germline V gene. The CDR3 here is CASSTGGFSEKLFF. DNA for the CDR3: TGCGCCAGCAGCACGGGGGGCTTTAGTGAAAAACTGTTTTTT.

V usage is TRBV9 and J usage is TRBJ2-6; D is unclear. Trimming cost V 0 bases and J 0 bases, with 4 bases left between them. The CDR3 is 15 residues long. In germline, CDR1 is SGDLS, CDR2 YYNGEE. The CDR3 region is CASSVGFSGANVLTF. CDR3 nucleotide sequence: TGTGCCAGCAGCGTAGGCTTCTCTGGGGCCAACGTCCTGACTTTC. The complete variable domain, with remaining parts taken from reference TRBV9 and TRBJ2-6, reads DSGVTQTPKHLITATGQRVTLRCSPRSGDLSVYWYQQSLDQGLQFLIQYYNGEERAKGNILERFSAQQFPDLHSELNLSSLELGDSALYFCASSVGFSGANVLTFGAGSRLTVL.

The V call is TRBV4-1, the J call TRBJ2-1; D possibly uses TRBD1 or TRBD2 (6 bases each). The ends were cut back, 0 bases at V and 15 bases at J, with 18 bases in the middle. This CDR3 has 14 amino acids. Germline V gives CDR1 MGHRA, CDR2 YSYEKL. The CDR3 is CASSQDSRGQWGFF. CDR3 in DNA: TGCGCCAGCAGCCAAGATTCCCGGGGGCAATGGGGGTTCTTC.

A word on this clone: Within the sample, other DNA sequences also encode this same CDR3. The chain combines TRBV19 with TRBJ1-1; D is unclear. Germline V lookup: CDR1 LNHDA, CDR2 SQIVND (reference sequence). CDR3 length equals 13 residues. V dropped 3 bases and J dropped 1 base, with 6 bases sitting between them. The CDR3: CASSMGRNTEAFF. The CDR3 coding sequence is TGTGCCAGTAGTATGGGCAGGAACACTGAAGCTTTCTTT. Using reference TRBV19 and TRBJ1-1 for the parts outside the CDR3, the full variable domain is DGGITQSPKYLFRKEGQNVTLSCEQNLNHDAMYWYRQDPGQGLRLIYYSQIVNDFQKGDIAEGYSVSREKKESFPLTVTSAQKNPTAFYLCASSMGRNTEAFFGQGTRLTVV.

J is TRBJ2-5 and V is TRBV5-1, with 10 bases fitting TRBD2. Trimming removed 3 bases from V and 2 bases from J; junction bases left unmatched: 4. Germline values: CDR1 SGHRS, CDR2 YFSETQ. The CDR3 contains 15 residues. The CDR3: CASSSLLAGQETQYF. CDR3 coding DNA: TGCGCCAGCAGCTCCCTACTAGCGGGACAAGAGACCCAGTACTTC.

The chain combines TRBV18 with TRBJ2-3; 7 nucleotides align to TRBD2. The length of the CDR3 is 16 residues. The V segment lost 3 bases and the J segment 0 bases; nucleotides outside the gene matches: 6. Germline loops: CDR1 KGHSH, CDR2 LQKENI. CDR3 DNA: TGTGCCAGCTCACCTGTGAGCGGGACTAGCACAGATACGCAGTATTTT. Its translation: CASSPVSGTSTDTQYF.

This clone was found a few times. The V gene is TRBV5-1, the J gene TRBJ2-7; 11 bases fit TRBD1. Germline loops: CDR1 SGHRS, CDR2 YFSETQ. V was pared by 0 bases and J by 6 bases, with 2 bases of the junction left unmatched. The CDR3 runs 14 residues. CDR3 loop: CASSLGTGGGEQYF. CDR3 bases: TGCGCCAGCAGCTTGGGGACAGGGGGCGGCGAGCAGTACTTC.

This clone was counted between two and nine times. The rearrangement joins TRBV5-1 to TRBJ2-2, with D perhaps matching TRBD1 (6 bases). CDR3 length: 13 amino acids. V was pared by 2 bases and J by 6 bases, with 8 bases between. Germline V lookup: CDR1 SGHRS, CDR2 YFSETQ. CDR3 coding DNA: TGCGCCAGCAGCTTTACAGGGCCCGGGGAGCTGTTTTTT. Translating gives CASSFTGPGELFF. The variable domain in full, completed from reference TRBV5-1 and TRBJ2-2, reads KAGVTQTPRYLIKTRGQQVTLSCSPISGHRSVSWYQQTPGQGLQFLFEYFSETQRNKGNFPGRFSGRQFSNSRSEMNVSTLELGDSALYLCASSFTGPGELFFGEGSRLTVL.

Remarks on this clone: This same CDR3 is encoded by further DNA sequences in the sample. The CDR3 loop is CSARAGYGYTF. The DNA of the CDR3 is TGCAGTGCGCGCGCCGGCTATGGCTACACCTTC. This chain connects TRBV20-1 to TRBJ1-2; D is unresolved. The CDR3 sequence is 11 residues long. Trimming removed 6 bases from V and 4 bases from J, with 9 bases in between. Germline CDR1 DFQATT, CDR2 SNEGSKA (reference sequence).

Points on this clone: Other DNA sequences in the same sample also yield this CDR3. The chain couples TRBV18 to TRBJ2-3; D unclear. CDR1 is KGHSH, CDR2 LQKENI, per germline. Trimming removed 6 bases at V and 0 bases at J, with 4 bases between. The CDR3 is made up of 12 amino acids. The CDR3 nucleotides are TGTGCCAGCTCCGCTAGCACAGATACGCAGTATTTT. This codes for CASSASTDTQYF.

The chain uses TRBV5-1 and TRBJ2-1; TRBD2 aligns across 9 bases. Germline V gene lookup returns CDR1 SGHRS and CDR2 YFSETQ. V lost 6 bases, J lost 5 bases, and 9 bases stayed unmatched. CDR3 length equals 15 residues. The CDR3 is CASTPVAGVNNEQFF. CDR3 coding DNA: TGCGCCAGCACCCCGGTAGCGGGAGTTAACAATGAGCAGTTCTTC.

The chain carries TRBV6-6 and TRBJ1-2, with D perhaps TRBD1 (5 bases). This CDR3 is 15 amino acids long. Germline V gene lookup returns CDR1 MNHNY and CDR2 SVGAGI (reference sequence). Trimming stripped 0 bases from V and 4 bases from J, with 12 bases between. The CDR3 DNA follows: TGTGCCAGCAGTTACTCCCAGGGACCGATCTATGGCTACACCTTC. Its protein is CASSYSQGPIYGYTF.

This chain links TRBV7-2 with TRBJ2-1; D tentatively fits TRBD1 or TRBD2 (6 bases each). The V end was cut by 6 bases, the J end by 4 bases, with 22 bases between. The CDR3 covers 17 residues. The germline V gene encodes CDR1 SGHTA and CDR2 FQGNSA. The CDR3 loop reads CASSLRDNRRGYNEQFF. The CDR3 region has the DNA TGTGCCAGCAGTTTAAGGGACAACCGGAGGGGTTACAATGAGCAGTTCTTC.

This clone was observed a few times. The CDR3 region has the DNA TGTGCCAGTAGTATCCCGACCTCTGGGGCCAACGTCCTGACTTTC. Translating gives CASSIPTSGANVLTF. The chain employs TRBV19 and TRBJ2-6; unclear D gene. Germline V lookup: CDR1 LNHDA, CDR2 SQIVND (reference sequence). V lost 3 bases to trimming and J lost 0 bases, with 6 bases between them. This CDR3 region has 15 residues.

This clone was recorded a few times. The chain employs TRBV10-3 and TRBJ2-7; 7 bases agree with TRBD1. From germline, CDR1 is ENHRY and CDR2 SYGVKD. With V trimmed by 6 bases and J by 3 bases, 5 bases remained unmatched. The CDR3 is made up of 13 amino acids. CDR3 region: CAIRTGQYYEQYF. The CDR3 DNA reads TGTGCCATCAGGACAGGGCAGTACTACGAGCAGTACTTC.

This clone was picked up a small number of times. CDR3 bases: TGTGCCAGCAGCTTGGCTGGACAGCACCTGAGGGGTGAAGCTTTCTTT. Translated, it gives CASSLAGQHLRGEAFF. The chain uses TRBV7-9 and TRBJ1-1, with D perhaps matching TRBD1 (6 bases). CDR1 and CDR2 from the germline V gene are SEHNR and FQNEAQ (reference sequence). This CDR3 is 16 amino acids long. The V end was cut by 3 bases, the J end by 7 bases, with 21 bases between.

This clone was picked up a small number of times. This chain connects TRBV29-1 to TRBJ1-5, with D tentatively TRBD1 (6 bases). The CDR3 length is 12 residues. The V end was cut by 7 bases, the J end by 4 bases, with 11 bases between. CDR1 and CDR2 from the germline V gene are SQVTM and ANQGSEA. DNA for the CDR3: TGCAGCGCTAGCACAGGGAATCAGCCCCAGCATTTT. It translates to CSASTGNQPQHF.

This clone has only a few counts. This chain links TRBV27 with TRBJ2-7, with 8 bases fitting TRBD2. Germline V gene lookup returns CDR1 MNHEY and CDR2 SMNVEV (reference sequence). The length of the CDR3 is 21 residues. V lost 0 bases to trimming and J lost 3 bases; unmatched junction nucleotides: 22. The CDR3 loop reads CASSLSPLGLPPGTSSYEQYF. The CDR3 nucleotides read TGTGCCAGCAGTTTATCGCCATTGGGGCTTCCCCCCGGGACTAGTAGCTACGAGCAGTACTTC.

Turning to this clone: Mismatch with germline at one junction end may stem from a read error. The chain links TRBV7-7 to TRBJ2-5, with 10 bases fitting TRBD2. The CDR3 has 14 amino acids. CDR1 and CDR2 (germline): SSHAT, FNYEAQ (reference sequence). The CDR3 here is CASSSGTSAETQYF. The DNA for the CDR3 is TGTGCTAGCAGCTCCGGGACTAGCGCGGAGACCCAGTACTTC.

The chain has TRBV9 and TRBJ2-5; 9 bases fit TRBD1. CDR1 and CDR2 (germline): SGDLS, YYNGEE. V lost 2 bases to trimming and J lost 5 bases; unmatched junction nucleotides: 10. The CDR3 totals 16 residues. The CDR3 sequence: CASSVGTGQGGETQYF. CDR3 sequence (DNA): TGTGCCAGCAGCGTGGGAACGGGACAGGGAGGGGAGACCCAGTACTTC.

The genes are TRBV19 and TRBJ1-2; 8 nucleotides align to TRBD1. Losses at the gene ends were 2 bases for V and 2 bases for J; bases not matched to a gene: 4. The CDR3 length is 15 residues. Germline V gives CDR1 LNHDA, CDR2 SQIVND (reference sequence). Here the CDR3 reads CASSIMTGANYGYTF. The DNA for the CDR3 is TGTGCCAGTAGTATAATGACAGGGGCCAACTATGGCTACACCTTC.

The CDR3 nucleotides are TGCAGTGCTCAAAAAGTAGAGACCCAGTACTTC. This gives the protein CSAQKVETQYF. The V and J genes are TRBV20-1 and TRBJ2-5; D remains unclear. This CDR3 region has 11 residues. The germline V gene has CDR1 DFQATT and CDR2 SNEGSKA (reference sequence). Trimming took off 5 bases at V and 4 bases at J, with 8 bases between the two ends.